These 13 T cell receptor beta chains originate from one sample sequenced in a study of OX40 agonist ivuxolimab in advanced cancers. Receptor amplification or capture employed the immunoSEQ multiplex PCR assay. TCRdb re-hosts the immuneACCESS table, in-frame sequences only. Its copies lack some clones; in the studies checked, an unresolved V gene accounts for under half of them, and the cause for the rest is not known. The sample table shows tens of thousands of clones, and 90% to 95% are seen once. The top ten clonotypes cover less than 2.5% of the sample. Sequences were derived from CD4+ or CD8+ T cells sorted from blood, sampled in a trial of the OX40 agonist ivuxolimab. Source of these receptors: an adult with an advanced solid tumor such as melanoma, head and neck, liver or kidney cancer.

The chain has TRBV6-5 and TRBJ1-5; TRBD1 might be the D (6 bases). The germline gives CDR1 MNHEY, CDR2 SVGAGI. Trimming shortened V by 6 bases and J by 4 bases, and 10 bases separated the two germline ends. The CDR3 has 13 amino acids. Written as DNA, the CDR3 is TGTGCCAGCAGCTACAGGGTAAATCAGCCCCAGCATTTT. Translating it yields CASSYRVNQPQHF.

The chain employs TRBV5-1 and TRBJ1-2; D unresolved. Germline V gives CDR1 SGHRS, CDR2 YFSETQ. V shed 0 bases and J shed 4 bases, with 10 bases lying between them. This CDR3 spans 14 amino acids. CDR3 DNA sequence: TGCGCCAGCAGCTTGGAGCAGACGGGCTATGGCTACACCTTC. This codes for CASSLEQTGYGYTF.

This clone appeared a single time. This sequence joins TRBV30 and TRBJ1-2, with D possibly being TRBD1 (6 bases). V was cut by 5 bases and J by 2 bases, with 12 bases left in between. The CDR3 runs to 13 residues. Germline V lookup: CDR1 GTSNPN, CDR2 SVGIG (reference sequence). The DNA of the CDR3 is TGTGCCTGGCAAATCAGGGGAAACTATGGCTACACCTTC. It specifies CAWQIRGNYGYTF.

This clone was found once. DNA of the CDR3: TGTGCCAGCAGTCGCCCCTCAGGGGGCGCGGTATACGAGCAGTACTTC. It translates to CASSRPSGGAVYEQYF. This rearrangement joins TRBV2 to TRBJ2-7; 8 bases match TRBD1. The CDR3 is 16 residues long. J lost 4 bases, V lost 5 bases, and 13 bases had no gene match. The germline V gene encodes CDR1 SNHLY and CDR2 FYNNEI.

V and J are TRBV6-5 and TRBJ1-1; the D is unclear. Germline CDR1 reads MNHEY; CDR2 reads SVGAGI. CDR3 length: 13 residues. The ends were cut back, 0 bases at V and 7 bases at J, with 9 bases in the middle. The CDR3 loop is CASSYSSRLEAFF. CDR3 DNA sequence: TGTGCCAGCAGTTACTCGAGCCGACTTGAAGCTTTCTTT.

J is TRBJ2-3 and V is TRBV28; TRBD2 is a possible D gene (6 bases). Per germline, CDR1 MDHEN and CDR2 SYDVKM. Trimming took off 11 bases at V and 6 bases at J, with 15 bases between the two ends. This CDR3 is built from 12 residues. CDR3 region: CASREVADTQYF. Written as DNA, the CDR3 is TGTGCCTCCAGGGAGGTCGCGGATACGCAGTATTTT. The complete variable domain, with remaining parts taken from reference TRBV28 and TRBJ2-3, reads DVKVTQSSRYLVKRTGEKVFLECVQDMDHENMFWYRQDPGLGLRLIYFSYDVKMKEKGDIPEGYSVSREKKERFSLILESASTNQTSMYLCASREVADTQYFGPGTRLTVL.

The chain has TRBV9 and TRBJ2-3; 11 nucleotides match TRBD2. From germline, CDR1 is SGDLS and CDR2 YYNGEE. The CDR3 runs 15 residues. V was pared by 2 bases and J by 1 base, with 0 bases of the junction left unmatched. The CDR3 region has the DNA TGTGCCAGCAGCGTTAGCGGGGGGGGCACAGATACGCAGTATTTT. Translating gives CASSVSGGGTDTQYF. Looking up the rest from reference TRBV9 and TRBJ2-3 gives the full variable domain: DSGVTQTPKHLITATGQRVTLRCSPRSGDLSVYWYQQSLDQGLQFLIQYYNGEERAKGNILERFSAQQFPDLHSELNLSSLELGDSALYFCASSVSGGGTDTQYFGPGTRLTVL.

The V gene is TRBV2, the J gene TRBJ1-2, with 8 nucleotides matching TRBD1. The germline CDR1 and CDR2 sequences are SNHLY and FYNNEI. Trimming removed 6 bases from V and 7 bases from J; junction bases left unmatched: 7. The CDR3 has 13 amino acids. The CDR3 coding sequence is TGTGCCAGCAGGGAGGGACAGGTGGTTGGCTACACCTTC. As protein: CASREGQVVGYTF.

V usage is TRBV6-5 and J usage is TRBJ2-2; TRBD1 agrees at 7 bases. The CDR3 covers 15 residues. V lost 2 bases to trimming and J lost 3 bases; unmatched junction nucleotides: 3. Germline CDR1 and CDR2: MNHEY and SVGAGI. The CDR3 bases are TGTGCCAGCAGTTACGGAGACAGGGACACCGGGGAGCTGTTTTTT. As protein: CASSYGDRDTGELFF.

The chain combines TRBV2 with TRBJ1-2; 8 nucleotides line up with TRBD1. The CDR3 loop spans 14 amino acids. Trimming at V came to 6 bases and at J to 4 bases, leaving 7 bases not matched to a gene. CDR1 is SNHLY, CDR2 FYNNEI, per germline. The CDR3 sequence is CASSAVGQGYGYTF. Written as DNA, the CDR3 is TGTGCCAGCAGCGCCGTCGGACAGGGCTATGGCTACACCTTC. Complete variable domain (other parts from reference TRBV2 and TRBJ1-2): EPEVTQTPSHQVTQMGQEVILRCVPISNHLYFYWYRQILGQKVEFLVSFYNNEISEKSEIFDDQFSVERPDGSNFTLKIRSTKLEDSAMYFCASSAVGQGYGYTFGSGTRLTVV.

The CDR3 region is CASSLGVAGQETQYF. The CDR3 DNA reads as TGCGCCAGCAGCTTGGGGGTAGCGGGGCAAGAGACCCAGTACTTC. The chain is built from TRBV5-1 and TRBJ2-5, with 8 bases that match TRBD2. Trimming removed 0 bases from V and 2 bases from J; junction bases left unmatched: 3. The CDR3 is 15 residues long. Germline lookup yields CDR1 SGHRS and CDR2 YFSETQ.

The CDR3 coding sequence is TGTGCCAGCTCGGGACTAACGAATGAGCAGTTCTTC. It codes for CASSGLTNEQFF. The chain has TRBV2 and TRBJ2-1, with 7 bases aligning to TRBD2. Germline lookup yields CDR1 SNHLY and CDR2 FYNNEI. V was pared by 8 bases and J by 7 bases, with 5 bases of the junction left unmatched. The CDR3 covers 12 residues.

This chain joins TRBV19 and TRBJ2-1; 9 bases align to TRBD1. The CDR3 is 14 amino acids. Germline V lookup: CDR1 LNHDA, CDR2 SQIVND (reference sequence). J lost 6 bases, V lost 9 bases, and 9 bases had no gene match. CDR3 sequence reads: CASIQGAQSNEQFF. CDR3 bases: TGTGCCAGCATACAGGGGGCGCAAAGCAATGAGCAGTTCTTC.